This TCR beta chain emerged from a study of CD8 T cells in Susac syndrome. Findings and limits, study-wide: The CD4+ T cell repertoire of patients with Susac syndrome showed no detectable clonal expansion.

Looked up from germline, CDR1 is SGHTA and CDR2 is FQGNSA. The V and J ends lost 5 bases and 0 bases respectively, with 8 bases between them. The CDR3 length is 13 residues. The Susac syndrome patients fit the recently defined diagnostic criteria for definite or probable disease. TEMRA cells were enriched by FACS, and CD4+ and CD8+ T cells were negatively isolated. With random hexamers, roughly 0.45 to 1 ug RNA was reverse transcribed. Across 54 Vbeta and 13 Jbeta, TCR beta CDR3 was amplified with immunoSEQ multiplex PCR. TCRdb called the immunoSEQ multiplex PCR reads again in MiXCR, with one record for every CDR3 protein. The table has some 250,000 distinct CDR3 sequences, around 96% seen once. As regards this clonotype: Its specificity is not known.

Sequencing was done on a sample of CD4+ T cells from PBMCs. This TCR derives from a human donor with Susac syndrome. This chain links TRBV7-2 with TRBJ2-7, with D perhaps matching TRBD2 (5 bases). The CDR3 protein is CASSGGLSYEQYF. In DNA form, the CDR3 reads TGTGCCAGCAGCGGAGGACTCTCCTACGAGCAGTACTTC.